The clone carrying this T cell receptor (beta chain) was seen a handful of times. Antigen: not known. This specimen belongs to a study of CD4 T cells in relation to SARS-CoV-2 and coronaviruses. Study in general: TCR beta CDR3s were sequenced after 10-day antigen culture of PBMCs.

V gave up 0 bases and J gave up 7 bases; unmatched junction bases: 3. The CDR3 extends over 13 amino acids. CDR1 is GTSNPN, CDR2 SVGIG, per germline (reference sequence). Sequenced by immunoSEQ multiplex PCR; TCRdb stores in-frame clones only, minus some. Of some 45,000 clones in the sample, approximately 80% were seen once. Study findings and constraints: Each donor contributed either pre-pandemic or post-infection samples, not both.

This receptor was taken from an adult with COVID-19. The sequenced sample consisted of naive CD4+ T cells from PBMCs, cultured in vitro. Stated subset: naive CD4+ T cells isolated by negative enrichment. This chain uses TRBV30 with TRBJ1-5; 7 bases are shared with TRBD1. CDR3 region: CAWSVQGMQPQHF. In DNA, the CDR3 is TGTGCCTGGAGTGTACAGGGGATGCAGCCCCAGCATTTT. Full variable domain (outside the CDR3, taken from reference TRBV30 and TRBJ1-5): SQTIHQWPATLVQPVGSPLSLECTVEGTSNPNLYWYRQAAGRGLQLLFYSVGIGQISSEVPQNLSASRPQDRQFILSSKKLLLSDSGFYLCAWSVQGMQPQHFGDGTRLSIL.